These T cell receptor beta chains were read from a single sample in a study of shared clonotypes between healthy human individuals. Some clones are missing from TCRdb's copy, which holds only in-frame ones; the method was immunoSEQ multiplex PCR. This table has roughly 2 million clones, around 95% appearing once. Sequencing used naive CD4+ T cells sorted from blood. The receptors were gathered from a man aged 18 to 30 in good health. Each CDR3 is given with its conserved first and last residue. Fields, in order: D gene, clone size, CDR3 length, V gene, J gene, CDR3 DNA, CDR3 protein. A D gene is named only where the DNA matches it firmly. Clone size is given for some rows only: seen once, a few or many times, or a class if the clone is expanded.

>NA|NA|13|TRBV6-1|TRBJ2-1
TGTGCCAGCAGCCTACTTGACGGCAATGAGCAGTTCTTC
CASSLLDGNEQFF
>TRBD1|NA|17|TRBV28|TRBJ1-1
TGTGCCAGCAGGATACTTCCCGGGACAGGGGGCAGGACTGAAGCTTTCTTT
CASRILPGTGGRTEAFF
>TRBD1|NA|15|TRBV30|TRBJ2-2
TGTGCCTGGACTCCGGACAGGGGGAACACCGGGGAGCTGTTTTTT
CAWTPDRGNTGELFF
>TRBD1|NA|15|TRBV2|TRBJ2-5
TGTGCCAGCAAAAAGGACAGGGGGTACCAAGAGACCCAGTACTTC
CASKKDRGYQETQYF
>NA|NA|12|TRBV6-1|TRBJ2-7
TGTGCCAGCCGGGTCTCGGGCTACGAGCAGTACTTC
CASRVSGYEQYF
>NA|NA|16|TRBV5-1|TRBJ1-4
TGCGCCAGCAGCTTCCTTCCAGGGACAACTAATGAAAAACTGTTTTTT
CASSFLPGTTNEKLFF
>TRBD1|NA|15|TRBV30|TRBJ2-5
TGTGCCTGGAGCCTATGGACAGGGGGCAAGGAGACCCAGTACTTC
CAWSLWTGGKETQYF
>TRBD1|NA|15|TRBV9|TRBJ1-1
TGTGCCAGCAGCGGCACAGGGGGCCGGGGCACTGAAGCTTTCTTT
CASSGTGGRGTEAFF
>TRBD1|NA|17|TRBV15|TRBJ1-5
TGTGCCACCAGCGGCTCGAACCGGGACAGTTACAATCAGCCCCAGCATTTT
CATSGSNRDSYNQPQHF
>TRBD2|NA|16|TRBV15|TRBJ2-3
TGTGCCACCAGCAGAGATCGGCTAGCGGGCACAGATACGCAGTATTTT
CATSRDRLAGTDTQYF
>NA|few|13|TRBV19|TRBJ1-5
TGTGCCAGCACACAGGGATGGGGTCAGCCCCAGCATTTT
CASTQGWGQPQHF
>NA|NA|16|TRBV6-6|TRBJ1-5
TGTGCCAGCTTGGGGAGGTACGGGCAGAGCAATCAGCCCCAGCATTTT
CASLGRYGQSNQPQHF
>TRBD1|NA|15|TRBV9|TRBJ1-1
TGTGCCAGCAGCGTGACAGGGGGCGTCGCCACTGAAGCTTTCTTT
CASSVTGGVATEAFF
>NA|NA|13|TRBV5-6|TRBJ1-5
TGTGCCAGCAGCCCAGGGCTCGGTCAGCCCCAGCATTTT
CASSPGLGQPQHF
>TRBD1|NA|14|TRBV28|TRBJ1-5
TGTGCCAGCATTCGACAGGGGGCCAGGCAGCCCCAGCATTTT
CASIRQGARQPQHF
>TRBD2|NA|16|TRBV5-4|TRBJ2-7
TGTGCCAGCAGCTCCCGTCTAGCGGGGGGCCGGGACGAGCAGTACTTC
CASSSRLAGGRDEQYF
>NA|NA|13|TRBV25-1|TRBJ1-1
TGTGCCAGCAGTTATTCAGGGAACACTGAAGCTTTCTTT
CASSYSGNTEAFF
>TRBD1|NA|15|TRBV18|TRBJ2-1
TGTGCCAGCTCACCATTGCAGGGGGCAAAAAATGAGCAGTTCTTC
CASSPLQGAKNEQFF
>NA|NA|12|TRBV27|TRBJ2-2
TGTGCCAGCAGTTTTTTGGCCGGGGAGCTGTTTTTT
CASSFLAGELFF
>NA|NA|11|TRBV6-1|TRBJ1-2
TGTGCCAGCCTAGAAATCCGGGGCTACACCTTC
CASLEIRGYTF
>NA|NA|11|TRBV28|TRBJ2-5
TGTGCCAGCAGTTCCGGGGAGACCCAGTACTTC
CASSSGETQYF
>TRBD2|NA|15|TRBV2|TRBJ2-5
TGTGCCAGCATTCCCGGACTAGCGATGCAAGAGACCCAGTACTTC
CASIPGLAMQETQYF
>TRBD1|NA|14|TRBV7-2|TRBJ2-7
TGTGCCAGCAGGCGGACAGGGGGCGGAGACGAGCAGTACTTC
CASRRTGGGDEQYF
>NA|NA|16|TRBV15|TRBJ1-5
TGTGCCACCAGCAGACCGTCGGACACGTTCAATCAGCCCCAGCATTTT
CATSRPSDTFNQPQHF
>NA|NA|14|TRBV4-1|TRBJ2-7
TGCGCCAGCAGCCCGGGACCGGGTGCCTACGAGCAGTACTTC
CASSPGPGAYEQYF
>NA|NA|13|TRBV28|TRBJ2-7
TGTGCCAGCAGTCTGAACAACCCCTACGAGCAGTACTTC
CASSLNNPYEQYF
>NA|NA|15|TRBV5-1|TRBJ2-7
TGCGCCAGCAGCTTGGGAGCAGGCCTATCCTACGAGCAGTACTTC
CASSLGAGLSYEQYF
>NA|NA|11|TRBV9|TRBJ1-3
TGTGCCAGCAGCGTAGGGGACACCATATATTTT
CASSVGDTIYF
>NA|NA|15|TRBV5-1|TRBJ2-2
TGCGCCAGCAGCTTGGTTCTTAGCGAAGCCGGGGAGCTGTTTTTT
CASSLVLSEAGELFF
>TRBD1|NA|14|TRBV6-5|TRBJ1-1
TGTGCCAGCAGTTACCGGGGGACAGACACTGAAGCTTTCTTT
CASSYRGTDTEAFF